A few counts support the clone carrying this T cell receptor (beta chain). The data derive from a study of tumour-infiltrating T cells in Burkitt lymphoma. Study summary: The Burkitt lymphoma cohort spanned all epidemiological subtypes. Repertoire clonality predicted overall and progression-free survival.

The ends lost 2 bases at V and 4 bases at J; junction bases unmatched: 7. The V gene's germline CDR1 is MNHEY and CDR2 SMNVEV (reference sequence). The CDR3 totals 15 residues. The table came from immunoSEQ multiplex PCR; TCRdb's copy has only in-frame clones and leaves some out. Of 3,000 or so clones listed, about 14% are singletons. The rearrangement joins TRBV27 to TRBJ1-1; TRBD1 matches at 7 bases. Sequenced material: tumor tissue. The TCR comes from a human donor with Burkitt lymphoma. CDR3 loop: CASSLDRVFSTEAFF. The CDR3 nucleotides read TGTGCCAGCAGTTTAGACAGGGTCTTCAGCACTGAAGCTTTCTTT.